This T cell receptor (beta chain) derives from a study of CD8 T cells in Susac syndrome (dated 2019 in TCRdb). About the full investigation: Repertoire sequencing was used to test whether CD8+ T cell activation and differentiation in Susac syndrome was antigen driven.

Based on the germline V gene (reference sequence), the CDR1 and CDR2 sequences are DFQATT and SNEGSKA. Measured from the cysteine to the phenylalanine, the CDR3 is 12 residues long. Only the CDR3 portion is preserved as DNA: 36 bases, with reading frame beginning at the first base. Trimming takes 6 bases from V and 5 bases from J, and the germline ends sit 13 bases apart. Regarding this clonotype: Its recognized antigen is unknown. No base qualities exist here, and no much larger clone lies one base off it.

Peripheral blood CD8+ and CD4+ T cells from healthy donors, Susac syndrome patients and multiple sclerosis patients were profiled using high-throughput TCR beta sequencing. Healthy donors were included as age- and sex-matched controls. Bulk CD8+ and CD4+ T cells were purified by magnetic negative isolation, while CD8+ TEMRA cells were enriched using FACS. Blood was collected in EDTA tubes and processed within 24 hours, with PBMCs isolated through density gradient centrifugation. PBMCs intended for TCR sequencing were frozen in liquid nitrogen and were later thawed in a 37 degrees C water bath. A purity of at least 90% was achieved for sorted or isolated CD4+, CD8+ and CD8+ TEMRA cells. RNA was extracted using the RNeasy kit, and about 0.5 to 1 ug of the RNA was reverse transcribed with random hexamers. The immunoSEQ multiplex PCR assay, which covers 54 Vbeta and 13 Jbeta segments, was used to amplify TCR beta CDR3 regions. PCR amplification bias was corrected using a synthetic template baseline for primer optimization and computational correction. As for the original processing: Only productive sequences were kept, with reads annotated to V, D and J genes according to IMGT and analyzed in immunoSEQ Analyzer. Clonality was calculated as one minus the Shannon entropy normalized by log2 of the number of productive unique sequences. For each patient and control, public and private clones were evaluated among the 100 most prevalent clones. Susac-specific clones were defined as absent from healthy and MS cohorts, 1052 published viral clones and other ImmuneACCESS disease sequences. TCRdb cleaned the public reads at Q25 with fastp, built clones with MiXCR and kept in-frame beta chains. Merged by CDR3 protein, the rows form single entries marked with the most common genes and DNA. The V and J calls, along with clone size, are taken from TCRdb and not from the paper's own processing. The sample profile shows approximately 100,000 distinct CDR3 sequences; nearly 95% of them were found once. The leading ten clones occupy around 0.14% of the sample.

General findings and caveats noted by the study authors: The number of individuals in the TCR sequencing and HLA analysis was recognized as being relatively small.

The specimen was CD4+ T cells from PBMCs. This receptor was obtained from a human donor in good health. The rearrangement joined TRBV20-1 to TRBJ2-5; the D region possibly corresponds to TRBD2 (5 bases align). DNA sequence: TGCAGTGCAATAACGGGAATGGAGACCCAGTACTTC. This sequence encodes CSAITGMETQYF.